This T cell receptor beta chain was recovered during a study of CD8 T cells in ankylosing spondylitis (dated by TCRdb to 2016 to 2017). Background on the whole study: The study profiled T cell receptor beta repertoires in healthy donors and ankylosing spondylitis patients to find disease-linked TCR variants. Samples of peripheral blood were taken, and for ankylosing spondylitis patients, synovial fluid was collected as well. The whole study cohort included 85 to 120 healthy donors and 25 ankylosing spondylitis patients.

From a lookup of the germline V gene (reference sequence), CDR1 and CDR2 are DFQATT and SNEGSKA. The junction carries 18 bases between V and J, which are trimmed by 6 bases and 4 bases respectively. The CDR3 covers 14 residues, taking in both the cysteine and the phenylalanine. The only DNA kept is the CDR3, 42 bases in frame from the first base. This clonotype has at least ten counts. Its binding antigen is unknown. Base qualities are not at hand, and no much larger clone is one base apart. TCRdb shows the sequencer as Illumina HiSeq 2500. Quantitative 5'-RACE with molecular barcodes was the method used to prepare the TCR beta libraries. Per the original workflow: To identify disease-linked TCR variants, a new computational method was used, one built on a probabilistic model of VDJ rearrangement. TCRdb reprocessing: public reads trimmed at Q25 with fastp, clones called with MiXCR, in-frame beta chains kept. Each CDR3 protein gets just one entry, which takes the most common genes and DNA from the rows behind it. Here the V and J calls rest on TCRdb's processing, not on the authors' analysis. The sample table holds some 120,000 distinct CDR3 sequences, of which around 7% were seen once. About 12% of the sample belongs to the ten largest clones.

Here is what the overall study found, with its caveats: Some motif variants were previously reported in synovial fluid and blood of reactive arthritis patients, suggesting common disease-initiation mechanisms. A TCR beta motif of eight highly homologous amino acid variants appeared characteristic of blood from ankylosing spondylitis patients. According to the report, matched synovial fluid samples from ankylosing spondylitis patients were significantly enriched for the disease-linked clones. The disease-linked clones showed a CD8+ phenotype and occurred at relatively low frequencies in peripheral blood.

Rearrangement joined TRBV20-1 to TRBJ1-2; a tentative D match to TRBD1 spans 5 bases. Sequenced input: blood, either unsorted or a sorted T cell fraction (not recorded which). This TCR came from a male donor with ankylosing spondylitis or in good health (not recorded which). CDR3 protein: CSAEPSAGPYGYTF. The DNA sequence follows: TGCAGTGCCGAACCCTCCGCGGGGCCCTATGGCTACACCTTC.